This record looks at one TCR beta chain sequence and its context. At the DNA level, this CDR3 is encoded by other sequences in the same sample as well. This CDR3 is built from 16 residues. V trimming: 0 bases; J trimming: 2 bases; junction bases outside the gene matches: 4. In germline, CDR1 is LNHDA, CDR2 SQIVND (reference sequence). This entry belongs to a study of control samples from healthy donors and cancer patients. Here immunoSEQ multiplex PCR was the method, and the copy in TCRdb shows in-frame clones only, minus some. The sample records about 80,000 clones, roughly 82% being singletons. The V call is TRBV19, the J call TRBJ2-1, with 7 bases matching TRBD2. The clonotype was recovered from a man in his 60s with head and neck cancer. The specimen sequenced was PBMCs. CDR3: CASSIDRAGTYNEQFF. DNA for the CDR3: TGTGCCAGTAGTATAGATAGAGCGGGAACCTACAATGAGCAGTTCTTC.